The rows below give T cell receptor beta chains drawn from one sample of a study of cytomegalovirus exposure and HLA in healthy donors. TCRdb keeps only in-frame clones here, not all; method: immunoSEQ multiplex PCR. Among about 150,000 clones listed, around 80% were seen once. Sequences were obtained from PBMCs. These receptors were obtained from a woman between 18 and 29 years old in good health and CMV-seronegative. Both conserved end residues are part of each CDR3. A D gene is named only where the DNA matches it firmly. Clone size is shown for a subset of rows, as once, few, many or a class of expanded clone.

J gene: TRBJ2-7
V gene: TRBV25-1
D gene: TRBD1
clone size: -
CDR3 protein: CASSESDRGVYEQYF
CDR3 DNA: TGTGCCAGCAGTGAATCGGACAGGGGGGTTTACGAGCAGTACTTC

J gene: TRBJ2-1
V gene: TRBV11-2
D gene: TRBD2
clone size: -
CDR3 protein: CASSLGAERGPYNEQFF
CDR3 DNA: TGTGCCAGCAGCTTAGGGGCCGAGCGGGGCCCATACAATGAGCAGTTCTTC

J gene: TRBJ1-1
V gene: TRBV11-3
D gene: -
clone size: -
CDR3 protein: CASSLGVGTEAFF
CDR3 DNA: TGTGCCAGCAGTCTCGGGGTAGGCACTGAAGCTTTCTTT

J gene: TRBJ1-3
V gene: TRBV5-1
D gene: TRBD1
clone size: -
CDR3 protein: CASSWGQDSGNTIYF
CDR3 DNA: TGCGCCAGCAGCTGGGGACAGGACTCTGGAAACACCATATATTTT

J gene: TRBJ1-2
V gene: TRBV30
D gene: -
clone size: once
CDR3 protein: CAWSVFSRRGYTF
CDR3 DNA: TGTGCCTGGAGTGTATTTTCGCGGCGCGGCTACACCTTC

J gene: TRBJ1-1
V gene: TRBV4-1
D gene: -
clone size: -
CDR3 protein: CASTRGESTEAFF
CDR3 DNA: TGCGCCAGCACCAGGGGTGAGAGCACTGAAGCTTTCTTT

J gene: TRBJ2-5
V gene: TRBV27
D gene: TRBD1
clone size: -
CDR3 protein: CASRPAGTGRTQYF
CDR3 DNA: TGTGCCAGCAGGCCGGCCGGGACAGGGCGAACCCAGTACTTC

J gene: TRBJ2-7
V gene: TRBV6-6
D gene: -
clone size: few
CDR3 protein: CASSYSTLSYEQYF
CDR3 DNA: TGTGCCAGCAGTTACTCGACTCTTTCCTACGAGCAGTACTTC

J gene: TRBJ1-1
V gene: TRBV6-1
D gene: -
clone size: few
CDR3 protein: CASSERERQVAFF
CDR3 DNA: TGTGCCAGCAGTGAACGGGAACGTCAAGTAGCTTTCTTT

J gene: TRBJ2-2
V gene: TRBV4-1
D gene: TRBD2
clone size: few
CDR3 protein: CASSQNAGGTGELFF
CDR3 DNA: TGCGCCAGCAGCCAAAACGCGGGGGGCACCGGGGAGCTGTTTTTT

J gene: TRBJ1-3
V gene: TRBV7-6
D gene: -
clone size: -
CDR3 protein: CASSLASTPSSSGNTIYF
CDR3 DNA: TGTGCCAGCAGCTTAGCCTCGACACCCTCAAGCTCTGGAAACACCATATATTTT

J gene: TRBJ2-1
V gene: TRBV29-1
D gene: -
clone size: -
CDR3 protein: CSVEAGISNEQFF
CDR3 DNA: TGCAGCGTTGAGGCAGGGATCTCCAATGAGCAGTTCTTC

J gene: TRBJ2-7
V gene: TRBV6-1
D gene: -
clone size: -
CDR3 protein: CASRTTRGNYEQYF
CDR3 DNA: TGTGCCAGCAGGACTACCCGGGGAAACTACGAGCAGTACTTC

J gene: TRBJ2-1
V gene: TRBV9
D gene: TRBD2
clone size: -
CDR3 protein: CASSVIAGNNEQFF
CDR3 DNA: TGTGCCAGCAGCGTAATAGCGGGGAACAATGAGCAGTTCTTC

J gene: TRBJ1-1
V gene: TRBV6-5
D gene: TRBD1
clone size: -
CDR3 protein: CASSYSYRGRGTEAFF
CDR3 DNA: TGTGCCAGCAGTTACTCCTACAGGGGGCGAGGCACTGAAGCTTTCTTT

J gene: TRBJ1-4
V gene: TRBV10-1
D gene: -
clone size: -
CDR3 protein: CASTRTVGEKLFF
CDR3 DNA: TGCGCCAGCACCCGGACAGTAGGTGAAAAACTGTTTTTT

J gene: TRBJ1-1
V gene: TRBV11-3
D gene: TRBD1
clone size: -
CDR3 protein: CASSNYRGHTEAFF
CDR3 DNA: TGTGCCAGCAGCAACTACAGGGGGCACACTGAAGCTTTCTTT

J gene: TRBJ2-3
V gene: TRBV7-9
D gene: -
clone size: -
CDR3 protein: CASSLRDPGFSSTDTQYF
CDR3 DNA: TGTGCCAGCAGCCTCCGGGATCCCGGATTCTCAAGCACAGATACGCAGTATTTT

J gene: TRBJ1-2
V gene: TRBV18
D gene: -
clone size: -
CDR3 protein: CASSPITTPNYGYTF
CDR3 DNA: TGTGCCAGCTCACCTATTACTACCCCTAACTATGGCTACACCTTC

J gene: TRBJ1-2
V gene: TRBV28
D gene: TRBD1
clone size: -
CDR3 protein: CASTHHGTGGYGYTF
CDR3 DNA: TGTGCCAGCACACACCATGGGACAGGGGGCTATGGCTACACCTTC

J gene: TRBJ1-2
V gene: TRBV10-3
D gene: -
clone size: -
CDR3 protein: CAIRGLTGYGYTF
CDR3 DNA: TGTGCCATCAGGGGGCTGACGGGCTATGGCTACACCTTC

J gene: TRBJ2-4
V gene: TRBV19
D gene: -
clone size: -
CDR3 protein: CASSPSLSSLGAKNIQYF
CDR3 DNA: TGTGCCAGTAGTCCTTCCCTCTCTAGCTTAGGTGCCAAAAACATTCAGTACTTC

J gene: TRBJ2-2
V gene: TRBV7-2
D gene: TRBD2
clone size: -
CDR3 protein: CASRLAGGNTGELFF
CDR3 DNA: TGTGCCAGCAGGCTAGCGGGGGGCAACACCGGGGAGCTGTTTTTT

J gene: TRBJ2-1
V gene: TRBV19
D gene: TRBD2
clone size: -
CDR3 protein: CAVGSAGGWNEQFF
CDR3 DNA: TGTGCCGTGGGGTCGGCGGGGGGGTGGAATGAGCAGTTCTTC

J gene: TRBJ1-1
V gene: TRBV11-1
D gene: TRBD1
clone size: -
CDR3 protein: CASSLVRDRGSYTEAFF
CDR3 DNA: TGTGCCAGCAGCTTGGTCCGGGACAGGGGGTCGTACACTGAAGCTTTCTTT

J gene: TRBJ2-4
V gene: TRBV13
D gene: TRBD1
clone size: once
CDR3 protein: CASSLEGQGKNSQYF
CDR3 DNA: TGTGCCAGCAGCTTAGAAGGACAGGGCAAAAACAGTCAGTACTTC

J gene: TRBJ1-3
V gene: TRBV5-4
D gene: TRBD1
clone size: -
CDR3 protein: CASSSGQYSGNTIYF
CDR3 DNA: TGTGCCAGCAGCTCGGGACAGTACTCTGGAAACACCATATATTTT

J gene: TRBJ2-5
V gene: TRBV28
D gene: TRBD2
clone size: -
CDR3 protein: CASSFDVLAGGRYQGTQYF
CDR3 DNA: TGTGCCAGCAGTTTCGACGTGCTAGCGGGGGGCAGGTACCAAGGGACCCAGTACTTC

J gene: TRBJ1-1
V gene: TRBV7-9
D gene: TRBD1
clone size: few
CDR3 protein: CAINGDRGLGTEAFF
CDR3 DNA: TGTGCCATAAATGGGGACAGGGGGTTGGGCACTGAAGCTTTCTTT

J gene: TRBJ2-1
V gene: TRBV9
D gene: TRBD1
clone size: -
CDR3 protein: CASSPQDRGNEQFF
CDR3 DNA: TGTGCCAGCAGCCCTCAGGACAGGGGAAATGAGCAGTTCTTC

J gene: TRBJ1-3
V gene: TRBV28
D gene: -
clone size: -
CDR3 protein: CASSFAGTGNTIYF
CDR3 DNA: TGTGCCAGCAGTTTCGCGGGGACTGGAAACACCATATATTTT

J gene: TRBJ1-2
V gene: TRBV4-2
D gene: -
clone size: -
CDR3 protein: CASSQDIGQSYGYTF
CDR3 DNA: TGTGCCAGCAGCCAAGATATAGGACAGTCATATGGCTACACCTTC

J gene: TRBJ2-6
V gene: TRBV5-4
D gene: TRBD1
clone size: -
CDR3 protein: CASSLGTGGRYSGANVLTF
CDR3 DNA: TGTGCCAGCAGCTTGGGGACAGGGGGCCGATACTCTGGGGCCAACGTCCTGACTTTC

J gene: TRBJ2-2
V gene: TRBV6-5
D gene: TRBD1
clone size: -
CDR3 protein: CASRTGGNTGELFF
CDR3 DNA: TGTGCCAGCAGGACAGGGGGGAACACCGGGGAGCTGTTTTTT

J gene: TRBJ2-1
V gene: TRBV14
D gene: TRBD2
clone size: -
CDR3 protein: CASSQEFLAGGNEQFF
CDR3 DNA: TGTGCCAGCAGCCAAGAATTCCTAGCGGGGGGCAATGAGCAGTTCTTC

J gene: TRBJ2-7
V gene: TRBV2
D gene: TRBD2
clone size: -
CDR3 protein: CATREGSSSYEQYF
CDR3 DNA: TGTGCCACCAGGGAGGGATCGAGCTCCTACGAGCAGTACTTC

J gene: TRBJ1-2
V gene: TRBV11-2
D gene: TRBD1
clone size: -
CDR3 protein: CASSLTGLRSGYTF
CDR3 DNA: TGTGCCAGCAGCTTGACAGGGCTACGGTCTGGCTACACCTTC

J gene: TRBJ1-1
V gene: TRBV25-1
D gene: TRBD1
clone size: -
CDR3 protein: CASSDRPGQGARGAFF
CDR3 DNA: TGTGCCAGCAGTGATCGACCGGGACAGGGGGCCCGGGGAGCTTTCTTT

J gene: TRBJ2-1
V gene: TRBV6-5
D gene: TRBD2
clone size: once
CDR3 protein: CASSYRLAGSDEQFF
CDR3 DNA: TGTGCCAGCAGTTACCGGCTAGCGGGGAGCGATGAGCAGTTCTTC

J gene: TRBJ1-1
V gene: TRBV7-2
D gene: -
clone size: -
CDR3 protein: CASSTRGGVGTEAFF
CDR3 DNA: TGTGCCAGCAGCACTAGAGGAGGGGTTGGGACTGAAGCTTTCTTT

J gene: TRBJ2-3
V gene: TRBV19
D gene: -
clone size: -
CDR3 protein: CASSIAGITDTQYF
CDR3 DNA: TGTGCCAGTAGTATAGCGGGGATAACAGATACGCAGTATTTT

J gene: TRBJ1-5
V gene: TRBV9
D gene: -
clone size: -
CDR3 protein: CASSALRNQPQHF
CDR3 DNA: TGTGCCAGCAGCGCTCTACGGAATCAGCCCCAGCATTTT

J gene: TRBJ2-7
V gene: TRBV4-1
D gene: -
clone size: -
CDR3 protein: CASSQDRYYEQYF
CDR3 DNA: TGCGCCAGCAGCCAAGATCGGTACTACGAGCAGTACTTC

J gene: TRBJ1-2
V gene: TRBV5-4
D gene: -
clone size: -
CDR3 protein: CASGGIEYGYTF
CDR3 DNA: TGTGCCAGCGGCGGGATCGAATATGGCTACACCTTC

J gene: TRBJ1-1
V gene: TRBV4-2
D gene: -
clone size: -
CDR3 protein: CASSQEVADIAEAFF
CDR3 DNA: TGTGCCAGCAGCCAAGAAGTCGCAGACATCGCTGAAGCTTTCTTT

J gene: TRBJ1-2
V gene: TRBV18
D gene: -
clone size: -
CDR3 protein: CASSAEQGIPIAFAGYTF
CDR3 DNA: TGTGCCAGCTCAGCTGAACAGGGAATCCCTATCGCCTTTGCTGGCTACACCTTC

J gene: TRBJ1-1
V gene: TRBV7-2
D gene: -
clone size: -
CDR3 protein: CASSLSLEAFF
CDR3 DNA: TGTGCCAGCAGCTTATCCCTGGAAGCTTTCTTT

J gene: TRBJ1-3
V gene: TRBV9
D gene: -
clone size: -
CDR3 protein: CASSVVGGLGNTIYF
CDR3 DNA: TGTGCCAGCAGCGTAGTGGGGGGGCTCGGAAACACCATATATTTT

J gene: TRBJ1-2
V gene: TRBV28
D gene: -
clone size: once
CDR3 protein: CASSPGGGIYGYTF
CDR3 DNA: TGTGCCAGCAGCCCCGGGGGGGGGATCTATGGCTACACCTTC

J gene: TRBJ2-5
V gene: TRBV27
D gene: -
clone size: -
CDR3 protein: CASRPHPAALQETQYF
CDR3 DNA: TGTGCCAGCAGGCCCCACCCGGCGGCCTTGCAAGAGACCCAGTACTTC

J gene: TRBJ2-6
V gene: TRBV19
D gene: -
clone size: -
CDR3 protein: CASIDSSGANVLTF
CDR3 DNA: TGTGCCAGTATCGACAGCTCTGGGGCCAACGTCCTGACTTTC

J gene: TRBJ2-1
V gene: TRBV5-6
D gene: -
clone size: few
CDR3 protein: CASSWDTYNEQFF
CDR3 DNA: TGTGCCAGCAGCTGGGACACATACAATGAGCAGTTCTTC

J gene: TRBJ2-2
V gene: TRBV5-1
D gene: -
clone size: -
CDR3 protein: CASSFVSWTEGSGELFF
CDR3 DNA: TGCGCCAGCAGCTTCGTTTCCTGGACAGAGGGGTCCGGGGAGCTGTTTTTT

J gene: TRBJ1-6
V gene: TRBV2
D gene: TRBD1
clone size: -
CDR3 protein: CASTLLQGGNSPLHF
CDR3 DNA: TGTGCCAGCACTCTACTACAGGGGGGTAATTCACCCCTCCACTTT

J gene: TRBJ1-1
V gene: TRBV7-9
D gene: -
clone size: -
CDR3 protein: CASSLSFGQLLEAFF
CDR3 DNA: TGTGCCAGCAGCTTATCCTTTGGGCAGCTTCTGGAAGCTTTCTTT